This T cell receptor beta chain was obtained from a study of T cells after posttransplantation cyclophosphamide. Treatment was busulfan-fludarabine conditioning, a marrow graft, and cyclophosphamide on days +3 and +4. Whole-study results and caveats: Later post-transplant blood repertoires were often dominated by donor CD8+ memory clones. Blood and skin or GI T cell repertoires showed limited TRB overlap. TRB clonality was highly associated with recipient CMV seropositivity and reactivation.

As regards this clone: Its target is not known. Within the sample, other DNA sequences also encode this same CDR3.

Profiling relied on immunoSEQ multiplex PCR, and the TCRdb table lists in-frame clones only, not all of them. The repertoire consists of roughly 23,000 clones, with 80% to 90% occurring once and the leading ten covering 12%. Sequencing was performed on PBMCs, taken after allogeneic stem cell transplant with posttransplant cyclophosphamide. The sequence derives from a female patient aged 30 to 40 who received an allogeneic stem cell transplant from an unrelated donor, was CMV-positive, and had no GVHD. The T cells may partly be graft donor cells.

The CDR3 DNA reads TGTGCCAGCAGCTCGGACAGGGGAGGTAATTCACCCCTCCACTTT. Its translation is CASSSDRGGNSPLHF. The J gene is TRBJ1-6, the V gene TRBV7-8, with 9 positions matching TRBD1. The CDR3 loop spans 15 amino acids. From germline, CDR1 is SGHVS and CDR2 FQNEAQ. V dropped 4 bases and J dropped 6; count of bases not matched to a gene: 4.